This is a list of T cell receptor beta chains from one sample in a study of neurological immune-mediated disorders. Each CDR3 protein gets one entry after TCRdb re-called the 5' RACE reads with MiXCR. This sample carries around 40,000 distinct CDR3 sequences, roughly an eighth of them seen once, and the ten largest clones take around 1.3%. The sample consisted of PBMCs. These receptors came from a female donor in good health. The CDR3 runs from the conserved cysteine through the conserved F or W. A D gene is named only where the DNA matches it firmly. Expanded clones are given a class, and other clones once, few, many or no size at all.

J gene: TRBJ2-3; clone size: many; V gene: TRBV7-2; D gene: NA; CDR3 protein: CASSLGDRPVTQYF; CDR3 DNA: TGTGCCAGCAGCTTGGGGGACCGGCCAGTTACGCAGTATTTT
J gene: TRBJ1-5; clone size: many; V gene: TRBV20-1; D gene: TRBD1; CDR3 protein: CSARGGDRNQPQHF; CDR3 DNA: TGCAGTGCTAGGGGGGGGGACAGAAATCAGCCCCAGCATTTT
J gene: TRBJ1-2; clone size: NA; V gene: TRBV7-9; D gene: NA; CDR3 protein: CASSPLDPYGYTF; CDR3 DNA: TGTGCCAGCAGCCCCCTCGACCCCTATGGCTACACCTTC
J gene: TRBJ1-2; clone size: many; V gene: TRBV3-1; D gene: TRBD1; CDR3 protein: CASSSQDRGFGGYTF; CDR3 DNA: TGTGCCAGCAGCTCCCAGGACAGGGGATTCGGTGGCTACACCTTC
J gene: TRBJ2-5; clone size: NA; V gene: TRBV10-2; D gene: NA; CDR3 protein: CASSGGVWVSETQYF; CDR3 DNA: TGCGCCAGCAGTGGCGGGGTTTGGGTCTCAGAGACCCAGTACTTC
J gene: TRBJ2-1; clone size: many; V gene: TRBV7-3; D gene: NA; CDR3 protein: CASSTYRDSEQFF; CDR3 DNA: TGTGCCAGCAGCACCTACAGGGATAGTGAGCAGTTCTTC
J gene: TRBJ2-1; clone size: many; V gene: TRBV6-6; D gene: TRBD2; CDR3 protein: CASSYSTGRGEQFF; CDR3 DNA: TGTGCCAGCAGTTACTCGACTGGGAGGGGTGAGCAGTTCTTC
J gene: TRBJ2-7; clone size: many; V gene: TRBV20-1; D gene: NA; CDR3 protein: CSAGHWQTSGGEQYF; CDR3 DNA: TGCAGTGCTGGGCATTGGCAAACCTCCGGGGGCGAGCAGTACTTC
J gene: TRBJ1-2; clone size: many; V gene: TRBV25-1; D gene: TRBD1; CDR3 protein: CASSELGTGSILGGYTF; CDR3 DNA: TGTGCCAGCAGTGAATTAGGGACAGGGTCGATTCTGGGAGGCTACACCTTC
J gene: TRBJ2-3; clone size: many; V gene: TRBV3-1; D gene: TRBD2; CDR3 protein: CASSPSGSLPDTQYF; CDR3 DNA: TGTGCCAGCAGCCCCAGCGGGAGTCTGCCAGATACGCAGTATTTT
J gene: TRBJ2-2; clone size: many; V gene: TRBV14; D gene: TRBD2; CDR3 protein: CASSQRLLAGGAGELFF; CDR3 DNA: TGTGCCAGCAGCCAACGTTTACTAGCGGGAGGGGCCGGGGAGCTGTTTTTT
J gene: TRBJ2-3; clone size: many; V gene: TRBV6-1; D gene: NA; CDR3 protein: CASSESDRTRGTQYF; CDR3 DNA: TGTGCCAGCAGTGAGTCGGACAGAACTAGAGGTACGCAGTATTTT
J gene: TRBJ1-1; clone size: many; V gene: TRBV6-5; D gene: NA; CDR3 protein: CASKGTVSVEAFF; CDR3 DNA: TGTGCCAGCAAGGGCACAGTTTCTGTTGAAGCTTTCTTT
J gene: TRBJ2-1; clone size: many; V gene: TRBV6-2/TRBV6-3; D gene: NA; CDR3 protein: CASSSEVYNEQFF; CDR3 DNA: TGTGCCAGCAGTTCAGAAGTTTACAATGAGCAGTTCTTC
J gene: TRBJ1-1; clone size: medium-sized; V gene: TRBV5-1; D gene: NA; CDR3 protein: CASSPGERVTEAFF; CDR3 DNA: TGCGCCAGCAGCCCAGGGGAGAGGGTCACTGAAGCTTTCTTT
J gene: TRBJ2-7; clone size: many; V gene: TRBV5-1; D gene: NA; CDR3 protein: CASSLSGLSYEQYF; CDR3 DNA: TGCGCCAGCAGCTTGTCTGGGCTTTCCTACGAGCAGTACTTC
J gene: TRBJ2-1; clone size: many; V gene: TRBV12-3/TRBV12-4; D gene: TRBD2; CDR3 protein: CASSLGLAGYEQFF; CDR3 DNA: TGTGCCAGCAGTTTGGGGCTAGCGGGCTATGAGCAGTTCTTC
J gene: TRBJ1-2; clone size: medium-sized; V gene: TRBV12-3/TRBV12-4; D gene: TRBD1; CDR3 protein: CASTRGQGHYGYTF; CDR3 DNA: TGTGCCAGCACCAGGGGACAGGGCCACTATGGCTACACCTTC
J gene: TRBJ2-3; clone size: many; V gene: TRBV9; D gene: NA; CDR3 protein: CASSWGQTLSSTDTQYF; CDR3 DNA: TGTGCCAGCAGTTGGGGGCAGACTTTGTCTAGCACAGATACGCAGTATTTT
J gene: TRBJ2-2; clone size: many; V gene: TRBV6-5; D gene: NA; CDR3 protein: CASSYASTGELFF; CDR3 DNA: TGTGCCAGCAGTTACGCCAGCACCGGGGAGCTGTTTTTT
J gene: TRBJ2-5; clone size: many; V gene: TRBV5-1; D gene: TRBD1; CDR3 protein: CASSLQGVETQYF; CDR3 DNA: TGCGCCAGCAGCCTACAGGGGGTTGAGACCCAGTACTTC
J gene: TRBJ2-5; clone size: many; V gene: TRBV7-9; D gene: TRBD2; CDR3 protein: CASRLAGQETQYF; CDR3 DNA: TGTGCCAGCAGGCTAGCGGGGCAAGAGACCCAGTACTTC
J gene: TRBJ2-3; clone size: many; V gene: TRBV20-1; D gene: TRBD2; CDR3 protein: CSAPPGGRFTDTQYF; CDR3 DNA: TGCAGTGCTCCTCCCGGGGGGAGGTTCACAGATACGCAGTATTTT
J gene: TRBJ2-7; clone size: many; V gene: TRBV24-1; D gene: NA; CDR3 protein: CATSVTGYEQYF; CDR3 DNA: TGTGCCACCAGTGTTACGGGCTACGAGCAGTACTTC
J gene: TRBJ2-2; clone size: many; V gene: TRBV7-8; D gene: TRBD1; CDR3 protein: CASSSTGADTGELFF; CDR3 DNA: TGTGCCAGCAGCTCCACAGGGGCCGACACCGGGGAGCTGTTTTTT
J gene: TRBJ2-5; clone size: many; V gene: TRBV12-3/TRBV12-4; D gene: NA; CDR3 protein: CASSRSGPFQETQYF; CDR3 DNA: TGTGCCAGCAGCCGGAGCGGACCCTTTCAAGAGACCCAGTACTTC
J gene: TRBJ2-1; clone size: many; V gene: TRBV5-1; D gene: NA; CDR3 protein: CASSLVIATNYNEQFF; CDR3 DNA: TGCGCCAGCAGCTTGGTTATAGCGACCAACTACAATGAGCAGTTCTTC
J gene: TRBJ2-1; clone size: many; V gene: TRBV5-1; D gene: TRBD1; CDR3 protein: CASSPGQGWDNEQFF; CDR3 DNA: TGCGCCAGCAGCCCGGGACAGGGATGGGACAATGAGCAGTTCTTC
J gene: TRBJ2-7; clone size: many; V gene: TRBV20-1; D gene: NA; CDR3 protein: CSANPSASYEQYF; CDR3 DNA: TGCAGTGCTAACCCTAGCGCGTCCTACGAGCAGTACTTC
J gene: TRBJ2-1; clone size: many; V gene: TRBV5-1; D gene: TRBD2; CDR3 protein: CASSFGASGGGGNEQFF; CDR3 DNA: TGCGCCAGCAGCTTCGGTGCTAGCGGGGGGGGAGGGAATGAGCAGTTCTTC
J gene: TRBJ1-1; clone size: NA; V gene: TRBV5-1; D gene: NA; CDR3 protein: CASSFEPELMNTEAIF; CDR3 DNA: TGCGCCAGCAGCTTTGAGCCAGAGCTGATGAACACTGAAGCTATCTTT
J gene: TRBJ2-2; clone size: many; V gene: TRBV29-1; D gene: NA; CDR3 protein: CSVEERRAGELFF; CDR3 DNA: TGCAGCGTTGAAGAACGGCGTGCCGGGGAGCTGTTTTTT
J gene: TRBJ2-7; clone size: many; V gene: TRBV3-1; D gene: NA; CDR3 protein: CASSQEGWLVEQYF; CDR3 DNA: TGTGCCAGCAGCCAAGAAGGGTGGCTAGTCGAGCAGTACTTC
J gene: TRBJ2-4; clone size: many; V gene: TRBV12-3/TRBV12-4; D gene: TRBD2; CDR3 protein: CASSPSIGGWYVDIQYF; CDR3 DNA: TGTGCCAGCAGCCCAAGCATCGGGGGGTGGTATGTTGACATTCAGTACTTC
J gene: TRBJ1-4; clone size: many; V gene: TRBV6-1; D gene: TRBD1; CDR3 protein: CASSSGGALGEKLFF; CDR3 DNA: TGTGCCAGCAGCTCAGGGGGGGCATTAGGTGAAAAACTGTTTTTT
J gene: TRBJ2-3; clone size: many; V gene: TRBV2; D gene: TRBD2; CDR3 protein: CASRPMKAGGYTQYF; CDR3 DNA: TGTGCCAGCAGGCCAATGAAAGCGGGAGGTTATACGCAGTATTTT
J gene: TRBJ2-4; clone size: medium-sized; V gene: TRBV7-6; D gene: TRBD2; CDR3 protein: CASSLAGGEADIQYF; CDR3 DNA: TGTGCCAGCAGCTTAGCGGGAGGGGAGGCGGACATTCAGTACTTC
J gene: TRBJ1-1; clone size: many; V gene: TRBV12-3/TRBV12-4; D gene: NA; CDR3 protein: CASLRARHMNTEAFF; CDR3 DNA: TGTGCCAGCCTAAGGGCGAGACACATGAACACTGAAGCTTTCTTT
J gene: TRBJ2-1; clone size: many; V gene: TRBV5-1; D gene: TRBD2; CDR3 protein: CASSFGGDSSGRFF; CDR3 DNA: TGCGCCAGCAGCTTTGGAGGAGATTCTAGCGGGAGGTTCTTC
J gene: TRBJ2-5; clone size: many; V gene: TRBV29-1; D gene: NA; CDR3 protein: CSVDIVGTQYF; CDR3 DNA: TGCAGCGTTGATATAGTAGGGACCCAGTACTTC
J gene: TRBJ2-1; clone size: many; V gene: TRBV7-9; D gene: NA; CDR3 protein: CASSPPGDEQFF; CDR3 DNA: TGTGCCAGCAGCCCTCCTGGTGATGAGCAGTTCTTC
J gene: TRBJ2-1; clone size: many; V gene: TRBV7-2; D gene: NA; CDR3 protein: CASTIDGGVYNEQFF; CDR3 DNA: TGTGCCAGCACCATAGACGGGGGTGTCTACAATGAGCAGTTCTTC
J gene: TRBJ1-2; clone size: many; V gene: TRBV20-1; D gene: NA; CDR3 protein: CSALTLAEGYTF; CDR3 DNA: TGCAGTGCTCTGACACTCGCGGAGGGCTACACCTTC
J gene: TRBJ1-1; clone size: many; V gene: TRBV7-2; D gene: NA; CDR3 protein: CASSSQTNQNTEAFF; CDR3 DNA: TGTGCCAGCAGCTCTCAAACGAATCAAAACACTGAAGCTTTCTTT
J gene: TRBJ2-1; clone size: NA; V gene: TRBV6-1; D gene: TRBD2; CDR3 protein: CASSEVVLAGVAAGEQFF; CDR3 DNA: TGTGCCAGCAGTGAAGTCGTACTAGCGGGGGTTGCCGCCGGCGAGCAGTTCTTC